The next 18 T cell receptor beta chains were all read from a single sample in a study of spatial heterogeneity in lung cancer (dated by TCRdb to the late 2010s). The library was produced with 5' RACE. Sequencing took place on a NextSeq 500. TCRdb applied fastp at Q25 and MiXCR to the public reads, then kept only in-frame beta chains. For every CDR3 protein sequence, its rows merge into one entry that carries the most common genes and DNA. The sample records approximately 44,000 distinct CDR3 sequences, roughly 13% of which are singletons. The ten largest clones take up 55% to 70% of the sample. The time point label corresponds to: sample taken at primary tumor resection. Without any cell sorting, TCR sequencing was performed on whole RNA extracted either from tumor and nontumor lung tissue or from cryopreserved PBMC samples. This specimen consisted of PBMCs, obtained at surgery. The receptors were gathered from a male donor with early-stage non-small cell lung cancer.

This clonotype was observed a few times. The V gene is TRBV20-1, the J gene TRBJ2-7, with 9 nucleotides matching TRBD1. With V trimmed by 5 bases and J by 5 bases, 7 bases remained unmatched. Germline CDR1 reads DFQATT; CDR2 reads SNEGSKA (reference sequence). The CDR3 sequence is 13 residues long. The chain's CDR3 is CSAAGQGWHEQYF. The CDR3, as DNA: TGCAGTGCTGCAGGACAGGGGTGGCACGAGCAGTACTTC.

This clonotype came up many times. The chain links TRBV5-1 to TRBJ1-6, with 10 bases aligning to TRBD1. With V trimmed by 0 bases and J by 8 bases, 2 bases remained unmatched. Germline values: CDR1 SGHRS, CDR2 YFSETQ. The CDR3 is made up of 15 amino acids. The CDR3 coding sequence is TGCGCCAGCAGCTTGGAGGGACAGGGGTATTCACCCCTCCACTTT. It encodes CASSLEGQGYSPLHF.

The chain carries TRBV3-1 and TRBJ1-5, with no clear D. Germline loops: CDR1 LGHDT, CDR2 YNNKEL (reference sequence). CDR3 length: 15 residues. The V end was cut by 0 bases, the J end by 5 bases, with 11 bases between. The CDR3 loop reads CASSQDISGYQPQHF. CDR3 coding DNA: TGTGCCAGCAGCCAAGACATCTCCGGGTATCAGCCCCAGCATTTT. Full variable domain (missing parts from reference TRBV3-1 and TRBJ1-5): DTAVSQTPKYLVTQMGNDKSIKCEQNLGHDTMYWYKQDSKKFLKIMFSYNNKELIINETVPNRFSPKSPDKAHLNLHINSLELGDSAVYFCASSQDISGYQPQHFGDGTRLSIL.

The chain joins TRBV4-1 to TRBJ1-4; D might be TRBD1 (6 bases). Between the trimmed V and J ends, which lost 1 base and 10 bases, there was a span of 22 bases. Germline V gives CDR1 MGHRA, CDR2 YSYEKL. This CDR3 is 17 amino acids long. The CDR3 DNA reads TGCGCCAGCAGCCAAGTCTTGGGGGGCGCGAGGGTTGGAAAACTGTTTTTT. This encodes CASSQVLGGARVGKLFF.

This clonotype was seen repeatedly, ten times or more. The rearrangement uses TRBV29-1 and TRBJ1-1; 9 nucleotides line up with TRBD1. The V gene's germline CDR1 is SQVTM and CDR2 ANQGSEA. V dropped 7 bases and J dropped 3; count of bases not matched to a gene: 6. The CDR3 runs to 13 residues. Here the CDR3 DNA reads TGCAGCGGGAGGACAGGGGATCACACTGAAGCTTTCTTT. As protein: CSGRTGDHTEAFF.

The J gene is TRBJ2-7, the V gene TRBV7-9; D is unclear. CDR3 length equals 16 residues. Per germline, CDR1 SEHNR and CDR2 FQNEAQ (reference sequence). With 5 bases removed from V and 0 bases from J, the gap between germline ends came to 17 bases. CDR3 region: CASSRPPAESSYEQYF. The CDR3 coding sequence is TGTGCCAGCAGCCGGCCCCCGGCGGAGAGCTCCTACGAGCAGTACTTC.

This clonotype was detected a few times. The chain links TRBV7-2 to TRBJ1-2; 7 nucleotides line up with TRBD1. CDR3 size: 15 residues. V was pared by 5 bases and J by 1 base, with 7 bases of the junction left unmatched. The germline V gene has CDR1 SGHTA and CDR2 FQGNSA. As DNA, the CDR3 is TGTGCCAGCAGCCCACGACAGGGTATTAACTATGGCTACACCTTC. Amino acid sequence: CASSPRQGINYGYTF.

This clonotype appeared many times. This chain links TRBV7-2 with TRBJ2-2; no firm D call. Between the trimmed V and J ends, which lost 5 bases and 2 bases, there was a span of 9 bases. CDR3 length: 14 residues. CDR1 is SGHTA, CDR2 FQGNSA, per germline. The CDR3: CASSPVGNTGELFF. CDR3 bases: TGTGCCAGCAGCCCCGTGGGAAACACCGGGGAGCTGTTTTTT.

This chain's CDR3 is CASSPTYEQYF. In DNA, the CDR3 is TGTGCCAGCAGCCCGACCTACGAGCAGTACTTC. The chain joins TRBV28 to TRBJ2-7; D gene unclear. The V gene's germline CDR1 is MDHEN and CDR2 SYDVKM. The CDR3 sequence is 11 residues long. Trimming removed 6 bases from V and 2 bases from J, with 5 bases in between.

This clonotype appeared many times. V usage is TRBV6-2 or TRBV6-3 and J usage is TRBJ2-5; TRBD2 aligns across 12 bases. V trimming: 4 bases; J trimming: 4 bases; junction bases outside the gene matches: 4. This CDR3 has 15 amino acids. Germline CDR1 reads MNHEY; CDR2 reads SVGEGT. CDR3 sequence reads: CASSFGLAGTETQYF. The CDR3 DNA reads TGTGCCAGCAGTTTCGGACTAGCGGGAACAGAGACCCAGTACTTC.

This clonotype occurred many times. The chain combines TRBV5-1 with TRBJ2-1; 8 bases match TRBD2. The CDR3 has 16 residues. J lost 0 bases, V lost 4 bases, and 6 bases had no gene match. In germline, CDR1 is SGHRS, CDR2 YFSETQ. CDR3 in DNA: TGCGCCAGCAGCGCGGATGGACTAGCCTCCTACAATGAGCAGTTCTTC. Translated: CASSADGLASYNEQFF.

Ten or more counts support this clonotype. The chain links TRBV3-1 to TRBJ2-7; D is unclear. Germline CDR1 and CDR2: LGHDT and YNNKEL (reference sequence). The CDR3 extends over 13 amino acids. Trimming shortened V by 4 bases and J by 2 bases, and 9 bases separated the two germline ends. The CDR3 DNA sequence: TGTGCCAGCAGCCGAGCAGGCCCCTACGAGCAGTACTTC. Its protein product is CASSRAGPYEQYF.

This clonotype has more than one count but fewer than ten. The chain has TRBV28 and TRBJ2-2, with D unclear. The CDR3 spans 14 residues. Trimming cost V 6 bases and J 5 bases, with 13 bases left between them. Germline CDR1 MDHEN, CDR2 SYDVKM. The CDR3 spells CASRPPGGTGELFF. The CDR3 DNA reads as TGTGCCAGCAGGCCCCCAGGTGGAACCGGGGAGCTGTTTTTT.

At least ten counts were recorded for this clonotype. This sequence joins TRBV6-2 or TRBV6-3 and TRBJ1-5; a weak D match, TRBD1 (5 bases). Germline V lookup: CDR1 MNHEY, CDR2 SVGEGT. CDR3 length: 14 amino acids. The V and J ends lost 4 bases and 0 bases respectively, with 7 bases between them. The CDR3 sequence: CASSWGYSNQPQHF. CDR3 nucleotide sequence: TGTGCCAGCAGTTGGGGGTATAGCAATCAGCCCCAGCATTTT.

This clonotype was detected ten times or more. The chain links TRBV5-1 to TRBJ2-7, with 9 bases that match TRBD1. The CDR3 runs 16 residues. J was trimmed by 2 bases and V by 4 bases; bases with no gene match: 10. Germline-derived CDR1 and CDR2 are SGHRS and YFSETQ. CDR3 sequence (DNA): TGCGCCAGCAGCAGCACCGGGACAGGGTTCCCCTACGAGCAGTACTTC. Translated: CASSSTGTGFPYEQYF.

This clonotype was seen only a few times. The chain carries TRBV3-2 and TRBJ2-2; the table's D call TRBD2 went unverified against the DNA. TRBV3-2 is recorded as a pseudogene. This CDR3 is built from 17 residues. For the CDR3, the DNA is TGTGCCAGCCCGGGGACTAGCGGGAGCGGGGACACCGGGGAGCTGTTTTTT. It translates to CASPGTSGSGDTGELFF.

This clonotype was seen more than once but under ten times. This chain uses TRBV19 with TRBJ1-4, with D unclear. Germline V lookup: CDR1 LNHDA, CDR2 SQIVND (reference sequence). This CDR3 comprises 17 residues. V lost 7 bases, J lost 6 bases, and 24 bases lay in between. The CDR3 region is CASKSFRFGHSDEKLFF. The CDR3 DNA follows: TGTGCCAGTAAATCGTTTCGTTTTGGGCATTCGGATGAAAAACTGTTTTTT.

This clonotype showed up many times. The chain employs TRBV3-1 and TRBJ1-2; possibly TRBD1 for D (5 bases). The germline gives CDR1 LGHDT, CDR2 YNNKEL (reference sequence). CDR3 size: 13 residues. V dropped 1 base and J dropped 6 bases, with 9 bases sitting between them. The CDR3 DNA is TGTGCCAGCAGCCAAGGGCGGGGGAATGGCTACACCTTC. Its protein is CASSQGRGNGYTF.